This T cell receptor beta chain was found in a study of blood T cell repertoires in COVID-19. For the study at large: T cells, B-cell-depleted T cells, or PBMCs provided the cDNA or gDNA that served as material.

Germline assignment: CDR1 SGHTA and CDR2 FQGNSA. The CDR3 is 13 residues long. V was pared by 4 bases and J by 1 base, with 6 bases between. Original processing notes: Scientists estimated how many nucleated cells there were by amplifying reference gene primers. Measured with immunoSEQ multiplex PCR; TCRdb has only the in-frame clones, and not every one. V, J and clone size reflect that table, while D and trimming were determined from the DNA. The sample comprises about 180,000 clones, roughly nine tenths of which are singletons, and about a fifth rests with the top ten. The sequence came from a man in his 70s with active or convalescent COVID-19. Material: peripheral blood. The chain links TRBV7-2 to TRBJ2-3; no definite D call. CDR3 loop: CASSSTRTDTQYF. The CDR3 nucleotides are TGTGCCAGCAGCTCGACTCGCACAGATACGCAGTATTTT.